The present entry profiles one T cell receptor (beta chain) with its context. Trimming shortened V by 1 base and J by 2 bases, and 9 bases separated the two germline ends. This CDR3 comprises 14 residues. Germline V gene lookup returns CDR1 SGHRS and CDR2 YFSETQ. These data are taken from a study of chemoradiotherapy in HPV16-positive cancers. About the study: Functional T-cell assays on two HPV16-positive patients' cells defined candidate HPV-specific clones and common TCR motifs.

Only in-frame clones appear in the TCRdb table, and some are missing; sequencing was by immunoSEQ multiplex PCR. The profile shows approximately 30,000 clones, about 86% of them singletons. The V and J genes are TRBV5-1 and TRBJ1-2; D gene uncertain. This receptor was obtained from a human donor with HPV-associated anogenital cancer. The source material was blood, sampled from a patient who underwent chemoradiotherapy. DNA of the CDR3: TGCGCCAGCAGCTTGAGTCCGGAGAACTATGGCTACACCTTC. This sequence encodes CASSLSPENYGYTF.